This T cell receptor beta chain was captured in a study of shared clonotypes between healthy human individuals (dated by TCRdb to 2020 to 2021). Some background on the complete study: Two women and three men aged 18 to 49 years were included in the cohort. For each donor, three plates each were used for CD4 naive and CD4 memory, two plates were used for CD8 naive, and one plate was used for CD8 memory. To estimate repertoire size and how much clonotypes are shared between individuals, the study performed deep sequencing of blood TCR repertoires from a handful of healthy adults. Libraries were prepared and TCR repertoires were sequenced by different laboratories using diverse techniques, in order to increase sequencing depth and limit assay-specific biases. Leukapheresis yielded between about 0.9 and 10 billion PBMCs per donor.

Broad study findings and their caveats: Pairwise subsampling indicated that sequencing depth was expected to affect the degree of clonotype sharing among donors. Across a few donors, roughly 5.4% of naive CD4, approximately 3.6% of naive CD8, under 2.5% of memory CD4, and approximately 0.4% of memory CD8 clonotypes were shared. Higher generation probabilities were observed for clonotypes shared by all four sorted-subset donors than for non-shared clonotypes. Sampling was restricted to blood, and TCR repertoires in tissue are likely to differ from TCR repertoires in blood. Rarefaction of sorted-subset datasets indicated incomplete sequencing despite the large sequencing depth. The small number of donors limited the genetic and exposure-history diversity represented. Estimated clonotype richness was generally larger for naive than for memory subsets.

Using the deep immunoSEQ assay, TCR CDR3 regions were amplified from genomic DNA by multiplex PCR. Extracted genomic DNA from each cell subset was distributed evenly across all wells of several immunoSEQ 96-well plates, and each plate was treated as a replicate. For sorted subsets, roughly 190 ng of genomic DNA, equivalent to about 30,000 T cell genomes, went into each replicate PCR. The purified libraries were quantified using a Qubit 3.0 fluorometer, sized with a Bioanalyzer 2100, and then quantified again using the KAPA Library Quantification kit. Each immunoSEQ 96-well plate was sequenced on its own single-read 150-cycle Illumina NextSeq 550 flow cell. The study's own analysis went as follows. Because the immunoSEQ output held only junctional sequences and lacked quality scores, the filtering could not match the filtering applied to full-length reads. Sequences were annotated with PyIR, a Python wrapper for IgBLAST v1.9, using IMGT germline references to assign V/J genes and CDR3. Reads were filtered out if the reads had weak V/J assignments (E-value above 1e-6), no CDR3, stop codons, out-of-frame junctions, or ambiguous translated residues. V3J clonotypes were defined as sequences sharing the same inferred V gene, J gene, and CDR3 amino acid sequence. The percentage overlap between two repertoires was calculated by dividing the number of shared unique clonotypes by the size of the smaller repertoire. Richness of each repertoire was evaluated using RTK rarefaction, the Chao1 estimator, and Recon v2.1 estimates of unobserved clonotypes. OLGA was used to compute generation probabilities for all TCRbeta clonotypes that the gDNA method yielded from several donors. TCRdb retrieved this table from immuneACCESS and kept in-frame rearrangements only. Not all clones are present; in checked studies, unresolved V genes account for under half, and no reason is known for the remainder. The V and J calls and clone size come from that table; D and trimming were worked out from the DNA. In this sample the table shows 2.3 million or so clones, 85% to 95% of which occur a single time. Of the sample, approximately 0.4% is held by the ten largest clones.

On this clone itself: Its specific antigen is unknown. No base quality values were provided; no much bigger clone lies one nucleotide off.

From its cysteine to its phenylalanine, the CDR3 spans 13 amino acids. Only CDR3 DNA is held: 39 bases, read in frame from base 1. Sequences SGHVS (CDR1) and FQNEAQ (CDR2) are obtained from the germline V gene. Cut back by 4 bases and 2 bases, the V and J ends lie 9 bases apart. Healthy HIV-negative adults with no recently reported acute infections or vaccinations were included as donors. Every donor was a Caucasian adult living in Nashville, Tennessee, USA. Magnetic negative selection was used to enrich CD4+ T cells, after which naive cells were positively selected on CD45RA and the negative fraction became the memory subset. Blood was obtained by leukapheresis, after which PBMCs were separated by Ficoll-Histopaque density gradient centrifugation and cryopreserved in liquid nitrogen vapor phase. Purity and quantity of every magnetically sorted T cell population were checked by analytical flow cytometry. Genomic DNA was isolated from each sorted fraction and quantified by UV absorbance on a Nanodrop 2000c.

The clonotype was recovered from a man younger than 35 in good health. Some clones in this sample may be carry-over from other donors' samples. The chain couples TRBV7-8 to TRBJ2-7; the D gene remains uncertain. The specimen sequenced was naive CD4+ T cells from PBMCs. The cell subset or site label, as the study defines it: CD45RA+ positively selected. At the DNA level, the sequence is TGTGCCAGCAGCTACACGCAACCCTACGAGCAGTACTTC. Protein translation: CASSYTQPYEQYF.